This TCR beta chain came from a study of blood T cell repertoires in COVID-19. Looked up from germline, CDR1 is MNHEY and CDR2 is SMNVEV (reference sequence). The CDR3 has 14 residues. Trimming at V came to 6 bases and at J to 5 bases, leaving 6 bases not matched to a gene. Using immunoSEQ multiplex PCR, the repertoire was profiled, and TCRdb retains in-frame clones only, with some absent. The data contain approximately 190,000 clones, 75% to 90% of them seen just once; the ten biggest clones take up 5.5% to 7.5%. Material: peripheral blood. The chain has TRBV27 and TRBJ1-5, with 8 bases aligning to TRBD1. This TCR was sampled from a woman in her thirties or forties with acute or convalescent COVID-19. DNA of the CDR3: TGTGCCAGCAGCCCCGGACAGGGCTATCAGCCCCAGCATTTT. Its translation is CASSPGQGYQPQHF.